The rows below give T cell receptor beta chains drawn from one sample of a study of persistence of HIV-infected CD4 T cells. Using immunoSEQ multiplex PCR, the repertoire was profiled, and TCRdb retains in-frame clones only, with some absent. The table includes 35,000 to 40,000 clones, 80% detected once. Their recognized antigens are unknown. Sequencing was performed on CD4+ T cells sorted from PBMCs after roughly 18-hour stimulation, taken from a patient who received antiretroviral therapy. Source of these receptors: an adult man with HIV who was CMV-seropositive. The CDR3 runs from the conserved cysteine through the conserved F or W. D genes are given only for firm matches. Size is stated for part of the rows, as once, few or many counts, or as a class when the clone is expanded.

>TRBD1|TRBV3-1/TRBV3-2|TRBJ1-2|-
TGTGCCAGCAGCCAAGGGGACAGAGGGGGCTACACCTTC
CASSQGDRGGYTF
>TRBD1|TRBV30|TRBJ1-1|-
TGTGCCTGGGTTAACGTGAACAGGGGGAACACTGAAGCTTTCTTT
CAWVNVNRGNTEAFF
>TRBD1|TRBV5-1|TRBJ1-4|-
TGCGCCAGCAGCTCCGGGACAGGGCACGAAAAACTGTTTTTT
CASSSGTGHEKLFF
>-|TRBV19|TRBJ2-7|-
TGTGCCAGTAGTATAGGGGGATACTCCTACGAGCAGTACTTC
CASSIGGYSYEQYF
>-|TRBV6-5|TRBJ2-3|-
TGTGCCAGCAGCCCCGGACGCGCAGATACGCAGTATTTT
CASSPGRADTQYF
>-|TRBV19|TRBJ2-3|-
TGTGCCAGTAGCTACAGTACCTCAGGAGATACGCAGTATTTT
CASSYSTSGDTQYF
>-|TRBV2|TRBJ2-7|-
TGTGCCAGCAAAGGAACAGTCACTTACTACGAGCAGTACTTC
CASKGTVTYYEQYF
>-|TRBV12-3/TRBV12-4|TRBJ1-5|-
TGTGCCAGCAGTTTAGAGGGACCCCAGCATTTT
CASSLEGPQHF
>TRBD2|TRBV3-1/TRBV3-2|TRBJ2-1|-
TGTGCCAGCTCCCTCCGAAGCGGGGTTAACAATGAGCAGTTCTTC
CASSLRSGVNNEQFF
>-|TRBV6-6|TRBJ2-1|-
TGTGCCAGCAGTAACAGCTACAATGAGCAGTTCTTC
CASSNSYNEQFF
>-|TRBV3-1/TRBV3-2|TRBJ2-3|-
TGTGCCAGCAGCCCCTCCCGGACAGATACGCAGTATTTT
CASSPSRTDTQYF
>-|TRBV18|TRBJ1-2|-
TGTGCCAGCTCACCTCCCGGGAGGGGGGCGTATGGCTACACCTTC
CASSPPGRGAYGYTF
>TRBD1|TRBV5-1|TRBJ1-5|-
TGCGCCAGCAGCTTGGGAGGGACAGCTTCCAATCAGCCCCAGCATTTT
CASSLGGTASNQPQHF
>-|TRBV7-4|TRBJ2-3|once
TGTGCCAGCAGCTTAGGCACAGGAGATCGAATTCTTGTACGCACAGATACGCAGTATTTT
CASSLGTGDRILVRTDTQYF
>-|TRBV5-4|TRBJ2-1|-
TGTGCCAGCAGCTCGGACCCTCACAATGAGCAGTTCTTC
CASSSDPHNEQFF
>-|TRBV12-3/TRBV12-4|TRBJ1-4|-
TGTGCCAGCAGTTTAGAGGGGGGCAAACTGTTTTTT
CASSLEGGKLFF
>-|TRBV6-6|TRBJ1-2|few
TGTGCCAGCAGTTACGGGCAGGCGGGCTACACCTTC
CASSYGQAGYTF
>TRBD1|TRBV5-8|TRBJ1-5|-
TGTGCCAGCAGCTTAATACAGGGGATGGATCAGCCCCAGCATTTT
CASSLIQGMDQPQHF
>TRBD1|TRBV6-5|TRBJ1-5|-
TGTGCCAGCAGTAGGATACGGGACAGAAGTCAGCCCCAGCATTTT
CASSRIRDRSQPQHF
>-|TRBV6-1|TRBJ1-6|-
TGTGCCAGCAGTGAAGGGACCACAGCCAGACTGTATAATTCACCCCTCCACTTT
CASSEGTTARLYNSPLHF
>-|TRBV12-3/TRBV12-4|TRBJ1-1|-
TGTGCCAGCAGTTTACACAGGGACACTGAAGCTTTCTTT
CASSLHRDTEAFF
>TRBD1|TRBV15|TRBJ1-6|few
TGTGCCACCAGCAGAGATACAGGGGTAATTTCACCCCTCCACTTT
CATSRDTGVISPLHF
>-|TRBV19|TRBJ1-3|-
TGTGCCAGGGGACCCCGGAGAAACACCATATATTTT
CARGPRRNTIYF
>TRBD1|TRBV18|TRBJ1-1|-
TGTGCCAGCTCACCCGGGGGACAGCCCGGGGGTGAAGCTTTCTTT
CASSPGGQPGGEAFF
>-|TRBV12-3/TRBV12-4|TRBJ2-7|-
TGTGCCAGCAGTTTCGGGACAACGTACGAGCAGTACTTC
CASSFGTTYEQYF
>TRBD1|TRBV4-1|TRBJ1-3|-
TGCGCCAGCAGCCAAGAGGGGACAGTCTCTGGAAACACCATATATTTT
CASSQEGTVSGNTIYF
>TRBD1|TRBV6-2/TRBV6-3|TRBJ2-7|once
TGTGCCAGCAGCCTTTCCGGGACAGGTTACGAGCAGTACTTC
CASSLSGTGYEQYF
>-|TRBV3-1/TRBV3-2|TRBJ2-3|-
TGTGCCAGCAGCCAATGGAGGCCAGGGGTCCCAGATACGCAGTATTTT
CASSQWRPGVPDTQYF
>-|TRBV18|TRBJ1-3|-
TGTGCCAGCTCGCGAGGGCCCGGCTCTGGAAACACCATATATTTT
CASSRGPGSGNTIYF
>-|TRBV2|TRBJ1-5|-
TGTGCCAGCAGTGACGGACGGAGCAATCAGCCCCAGCATTTT
CASSDGRSNQPQHF
>-|TRBV2|TRBJ2-3|-
TGTGCCAGCAGTGAAACGGTAGCGAGAACAGATACGCAGTATTTT
CASSETVARTDTQYF
>TRBD1|TRBV6-5|TRBJ2-7|-
TGTGCCAGCAGGATCCTCAGACAGGGGTTCCACGAGCAGTACTTC
CASRILRQGFHEQYF
>-|TRBV15|TRBJ2-2|-
TGTGCCACCAGCAGAGATATCGGAGGAGTCGCCGGGGAGCTGTTTTTT
CATSRDIGGVAGELFF
>TRBD2|TRBV3-1/TRBV3-2|TRBJ2-1|-
TGTGCCAGCAGTCCTAGCGGGGGATCCTACAATGAGCAGTTCTTC
CASSPSGGSYNEQFF
>TRBD2|TRBV28|TRBJ2-1|-
TGTGCCAGCAGTTCCTTCGGGGGGGGCCGGTATGAGCAGTTCTTC
CASSSFGGGRYEQFF
>TRBD1|TRBV6-5|TRBJ1-5|-
TGTGCCACCATTTACGGTGGGGGACAGAGCAATCAGCCCCAGCATTTT
CATIYGGGQSNQPQHF
>-|TRBV19|TRBJ2-2|-
TGTGCCAGTAGTTCACAGTACACCGGGGAGCTGTTTTTT
CASSSQYTGELFF
>TRBD1|TRBV5-1|TRBJ1-4|-
TGCGCCAGCAGCCCGCAGGGGACAGGGGCCGAAAAACTGTTTTTT
CASSPQGTGAEKLFF
>TRBD1|TRBV7-9|TRBJ1-4|-
TGTGCCAGCAGCCAACGGACAGGGTCAACTAATGAAAAACTGTTTTTT
CASSQRTGSTNEKLFF
>-|TRBV28|TRBJ1-5|medium-sized
TGTGCCAGCAGTTTTACACCAAATCAGCCCCAGCATTTT
CASSFTPNQPQHF
>-|TRBV3-1/TRBV3-2|TRBJ2-7|-
TGTGCCAGCAGCCCCGGACAGGGAGGGTACGAGCAGTACTTC
CASSPGQGGYEQYF
>TRBD2|TRBV6-5|TRBJ2-3|-
TGTGCCAGCAGCCGGAGGCGGGGGGGCGGAGATACGCAGTATTTT
CASSRRRGGGDTQYF
>-|TRBV28|TRBJ1-5|few
TGTGCCATCAAACCCGAGTGGCGGGCTGATGATCGAGCCCAGCATTTT
CAIKPEWRADDRAQHF
>TRBD1|TRBV5-1|TRBJ2-3|-
TGCGCCAGCAGCTTGGCCGGGGGACAGGGCACAGATACGCAGTATTTT
CASSLAGGQGTDTQYF
>-|TRBV2|TRBJ1-5|-
TGTGCCAGCAGTGAAAAGGGGGGGCCCAATCAGCCCCAGCATTTT
CASSEKGGPNQPQHF
>-|TRBV5-1|TRBJ2-3|-
TGCGCCAGCAGCCCGCTGCCACAGGGAACGGGCACAGATACGCAGTATTTT
CASSPLPQGTGTDTQYF
>-|TRBV12-3/TRBV12-4|TRBJ1-1|-
TGTGCCAGCAGTTTTCGGGCAGGCACTGAAGCTTTCTTT
CASSFRAGTEAFF
>-|TRBV5-1|TRBJ2-7|-
TGCGCCAGCAGCTTAGGGAGGGGGCTCTACGAGCAGTACTTC
CASSLGRGLYEQYF
>TRBD1|TRBV6-1|TRBJ2-6|-
TGTGCCAGCAGTGAACAGGGGGCGCCCGGGGCCAACGTCCTGACTTTC
CASSEQGAPGANVLTF
>-|TRBV7-9|TRBJ2-2|-
TGTGCCAGCAGCTTCGGCAGGGGTTTCCCGAACACCGGGGAGCTGTTTTTT
CASSFGRGFPNTGELFF
>-|TRBV28|TRBJ1-2|-
TGTGCCAGTACCCGGGCTGGAGTCAATGGCTACACCTTC
CASTRAGVNGYTF
>TRBD1|TRBV5-5|TRBJ1-3|-
TGTGCCAGCAGCTTTCCAGGGGGATTAGTTTCAAGAAATGGAAACACCATATATTTT
CASSFPGGLVSRNGNTIYF
>-|TRBV18|TRBJ1-6|-
TGTGCCAGCTCACCACAGGCCGAATATAATTCACCCCTCCACTTT
CASSPQAEYNSPLHF